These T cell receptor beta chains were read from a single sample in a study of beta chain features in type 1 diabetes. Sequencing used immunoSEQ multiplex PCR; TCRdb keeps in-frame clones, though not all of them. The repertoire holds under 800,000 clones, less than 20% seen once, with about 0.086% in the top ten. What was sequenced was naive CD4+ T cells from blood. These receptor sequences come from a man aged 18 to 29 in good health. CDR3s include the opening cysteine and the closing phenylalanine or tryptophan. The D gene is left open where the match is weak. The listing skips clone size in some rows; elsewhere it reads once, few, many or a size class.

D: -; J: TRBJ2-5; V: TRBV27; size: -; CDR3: CASSLSTRPGGGQTQYF; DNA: TGTGCCAGCAGTTTATCGACAAGGCCCGGAGGGGGACAGACCCAGTACTTC
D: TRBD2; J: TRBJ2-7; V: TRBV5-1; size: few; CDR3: CASSQLTSGSSYEQYF; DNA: TGCGCCAGCAGCCAGCTGACTAGCGGAAGCTCCTACGAGCAGTACTTC
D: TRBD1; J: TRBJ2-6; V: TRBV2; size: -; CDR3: CASSERQGAGANVLTF; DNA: TGTGCCAGCAGTGAACGCCAGGGGGCTGGGGCCAACGTCCTGACTTTC
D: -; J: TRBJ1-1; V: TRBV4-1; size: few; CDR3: CASSQEGVLDPRGTEAFF; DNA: TGCGCCAGCAGCCAAGAGGGAGTTCTCGATCCCAGAGGCACTGAAGCTTTCTTT
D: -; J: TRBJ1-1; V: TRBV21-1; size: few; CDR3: CASSKEEGAPEAFF; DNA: TGTGCCAGCAGCAAAGAAGAAGGTGCCCCTGAAGCTTTCTTT
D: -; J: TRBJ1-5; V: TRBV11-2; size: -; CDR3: CASSLKGGHQPQHF; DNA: TGTGCCAGCAGCTTAAAAGGGGGTCATCAGCCCCAGCATTTT
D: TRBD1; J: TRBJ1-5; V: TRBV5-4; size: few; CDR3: CASSSDRGANQPQHF; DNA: TGTGCCAGCAGCTCGGACAGGGGGGCCAATCAGCCCCAGCATTTT
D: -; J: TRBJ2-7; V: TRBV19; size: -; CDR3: CASSIASEQYF; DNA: TGTGCCAGTAGTATAGCGAGCGAGCAGTACTTC
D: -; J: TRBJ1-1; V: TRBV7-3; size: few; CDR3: CASSFGRNTEAFF; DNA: TGTGCCAGCAGCTTTGGACGGAACACTGAAGCTTTCTTT
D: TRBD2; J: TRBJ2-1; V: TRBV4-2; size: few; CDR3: CASSQGTSGAAFEQFF; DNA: TGTGCCAGCAGCCAAGGGACTAGCGGGGCCGCATTCGAGCAGTTCTTC
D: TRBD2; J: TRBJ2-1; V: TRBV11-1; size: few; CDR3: CASSFPSGLIEQFF; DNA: TGTGCCAGCAGCTTCCCTAGCGGACTTATTGAGCAGTTCTTC
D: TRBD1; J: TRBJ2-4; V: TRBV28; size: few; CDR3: CASRDRLAKNIQYF; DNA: TGTGCCAGCAGGGACAGGTTAGCCAAAAACATTCAGTACTTC
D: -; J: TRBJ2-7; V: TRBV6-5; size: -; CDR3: CASSYRDRSEQYF; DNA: TGTGCCAGCAGTTACCGCGACAGGTCCGAGCAGTACTTC
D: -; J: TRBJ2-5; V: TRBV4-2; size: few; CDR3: CASSQVGGVLQETQYF; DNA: TGTGCCAGCAGCCAAGTTGGCGGCGTACTACAAGAGACCCAGTACTTC
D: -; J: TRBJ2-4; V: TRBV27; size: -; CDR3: CASSFWEGAKNIQYF; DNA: TGTGCCAGCAGTTTCTGGGAAGGGGCCAAAAACATTCAGTACTTC
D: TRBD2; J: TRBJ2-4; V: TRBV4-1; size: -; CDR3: CASSQGTSGNIQYF; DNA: TGCGCCAGCAGCCAAGGGACTAGCGGAAACATTCAGTACTTC
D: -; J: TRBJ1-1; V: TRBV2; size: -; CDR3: CASSPGRLGTEAFF; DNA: TGTGCCAGCAGCCCGGGGAGGTTGGGCACTGAAGCTTTCTTT
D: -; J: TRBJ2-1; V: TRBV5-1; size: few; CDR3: CASSLLSVYNEQFF; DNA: TGCGCCAGCAGCCTCCTTAGCGTATACAATGAGCAGTTCTTC
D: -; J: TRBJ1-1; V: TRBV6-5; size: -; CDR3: CASSYGRGRGTEAFF; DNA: TGTGCCAGCAGTTACGGGCGAGGCAGGGGTACTGAAGCTTTCTTT
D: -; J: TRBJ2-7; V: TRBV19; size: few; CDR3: CASPDGPTYEQYF; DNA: TGTGCCAGCCCGGACGGACCAACCTACGAGCAGTACTTC
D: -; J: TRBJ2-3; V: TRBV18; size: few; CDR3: CASSPRDTDTQYF; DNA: TGTGCCAGCTCACCACGGGACACAGATACGCAGTATTTT
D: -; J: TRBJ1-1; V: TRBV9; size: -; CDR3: CASSVAPGVTEAFF; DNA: TGTGCCAGCAGCGTAGCTCCAGGGGTGACTGAAGCTTTCTTT
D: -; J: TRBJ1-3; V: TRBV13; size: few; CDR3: CASSLSRRVSGNTIYF; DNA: TGTGCCAGCAGCTTATCCCGACGGGTCTCTGGAAACACCATATATTTT
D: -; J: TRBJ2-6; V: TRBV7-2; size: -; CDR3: CASSLAFSGANVLTF; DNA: TGTGCCAGCAGCTTAGCCTTTTCTGGGGCCAACGTCCTGACTTTC
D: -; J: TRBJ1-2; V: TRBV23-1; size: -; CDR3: CASRLKVGREKRVVWDGYTF; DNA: TGCGCCAGCAGACTCAAGGTTGGCAGGGAGAAGCGGGTCGTGTGGGATGGCTACACCTTC
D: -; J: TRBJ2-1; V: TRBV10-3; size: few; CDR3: CAISVVYNEQFF; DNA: TGTGCCATCAGTGTGGTCTACAATGAGCAGTTCTTC
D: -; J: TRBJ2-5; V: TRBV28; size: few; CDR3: CASSSLGLSQETQYF; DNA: TGTGCCAGCAGTTCGTTGGGCCTCTCTCAAGAGACCCAGTACTTC
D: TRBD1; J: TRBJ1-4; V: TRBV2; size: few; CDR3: CASRDRAEKLFF; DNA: TGTGCCAGCAGGGACAGGGCTGAAAAACTGTTTTTT
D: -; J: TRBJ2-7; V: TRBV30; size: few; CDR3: CAWTDTGRGRSYEQYF; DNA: TGTGCCTGGACCGACACAGGGCGAGGGCGCTCCTACGAGCAGTACTTC
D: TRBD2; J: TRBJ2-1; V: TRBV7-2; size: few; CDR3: CASSLMAPSGTSYNEQFF; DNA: TGTGCCAGCAGCTTAATGGCCCCTAGCGGGACGTCCTACAATGAGCAGTTCTTC
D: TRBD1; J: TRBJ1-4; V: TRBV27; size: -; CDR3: CASRLQGNGEKLFF; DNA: TGTGCCAGCCGCCTACAGGGGAACGGTGAAAAACTGTTTTTT
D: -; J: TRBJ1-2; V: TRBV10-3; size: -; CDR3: CAVQGGNGYTF; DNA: TGTGCCGTACAGGGTGGAAATGGCTACACCTTC
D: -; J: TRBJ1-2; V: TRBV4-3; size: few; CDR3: CASSQGTENYGYTF; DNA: TGCGCCAGCAGCCAGGGGACGGAGAACTATGGCTACACCTTC
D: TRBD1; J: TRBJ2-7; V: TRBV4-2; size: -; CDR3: CASSQDRDGSYEQYF; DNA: TGTGCCAGCAGCCAGGACAGGGACGGCTCCTACGAGCAGTACTTC
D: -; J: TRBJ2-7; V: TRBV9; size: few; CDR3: CASSVRDFYEQYF; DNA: TGTGCCAGCAGCGTCAGGGACTTCTACGAGCAGTACTTC
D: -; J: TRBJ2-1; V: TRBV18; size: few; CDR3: CASSPDPSSEQFF; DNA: TGTGCCAGCTCGCCTGACCCCTCGAGTGAGCAGTTCTTC
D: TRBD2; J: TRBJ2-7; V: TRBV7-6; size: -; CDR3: CASSSLRLAGVYEQYF; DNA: TGTGCCAGCAGCTCCCTTCGACTAGCGGGAGTCTACGAGCAGTACTTC
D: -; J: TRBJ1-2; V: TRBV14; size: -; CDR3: CASSDLVSGSGGYTF; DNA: TGTGCCAGCAGCGATCTCGTTTCGGGCAGTGGTGGCTACACCTTC
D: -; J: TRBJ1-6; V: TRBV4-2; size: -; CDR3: CASSQETGPDNSPLHF; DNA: TGTGCCAGCAGCCAAGAGACCGGCCCGGATAATTCACCCCTCCACTTT
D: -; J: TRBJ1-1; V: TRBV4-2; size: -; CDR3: CASSLDRYNTEAFF; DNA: TGTGCCAGCAGCCTGGACAGATACAACACTGAAGCTTTCTTT
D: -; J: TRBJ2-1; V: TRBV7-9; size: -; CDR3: CASSFSSATEQFF; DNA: TGTGCCAGCAGCTTCTCGTCGGCGACTGAGCAGTTCTTC
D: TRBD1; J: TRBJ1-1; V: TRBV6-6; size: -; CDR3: CASRQGSTEAFF; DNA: TGTGCCAGCCGACAGGGAAGCACTGAAGCTTTCTTT
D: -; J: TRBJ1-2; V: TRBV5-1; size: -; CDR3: CASSFGGTQGGYTF; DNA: TGCGCCAGCAGCTTCGGCGGGACCCAAGGAGGCTACACCTTC
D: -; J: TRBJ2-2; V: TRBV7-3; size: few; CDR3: CASTGQNTGELFF; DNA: TGTGCCAGCACGGGACAGAACACCGGGGAGCTGTTTTTT
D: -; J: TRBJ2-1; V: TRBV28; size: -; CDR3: CASRLQYNEQFF; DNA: TGTGCCAGCAGGCTACAGTACAATGAGCAGTTCTTC
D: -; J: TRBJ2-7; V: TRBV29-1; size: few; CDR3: CSVEEVSGTGTYEQYF; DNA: TGCAGCGTTGAAGAAGTCTCTGGGACGGGTACCTACGAGCAGTACTTC
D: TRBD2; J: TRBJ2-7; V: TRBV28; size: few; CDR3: CASSIAGLAGVYEQYF; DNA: TGTGCCAGCAGTATCGCGGGACTAGCGGGAGTCTACGAGCAGTACTTC
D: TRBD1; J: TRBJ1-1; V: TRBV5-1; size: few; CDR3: CASSLAPVDRRDTEAFF; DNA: TGCGCCAGCAGCTTGGCCCCAGTGGACAGGCGGGACACTGAAGCTTTCTTT